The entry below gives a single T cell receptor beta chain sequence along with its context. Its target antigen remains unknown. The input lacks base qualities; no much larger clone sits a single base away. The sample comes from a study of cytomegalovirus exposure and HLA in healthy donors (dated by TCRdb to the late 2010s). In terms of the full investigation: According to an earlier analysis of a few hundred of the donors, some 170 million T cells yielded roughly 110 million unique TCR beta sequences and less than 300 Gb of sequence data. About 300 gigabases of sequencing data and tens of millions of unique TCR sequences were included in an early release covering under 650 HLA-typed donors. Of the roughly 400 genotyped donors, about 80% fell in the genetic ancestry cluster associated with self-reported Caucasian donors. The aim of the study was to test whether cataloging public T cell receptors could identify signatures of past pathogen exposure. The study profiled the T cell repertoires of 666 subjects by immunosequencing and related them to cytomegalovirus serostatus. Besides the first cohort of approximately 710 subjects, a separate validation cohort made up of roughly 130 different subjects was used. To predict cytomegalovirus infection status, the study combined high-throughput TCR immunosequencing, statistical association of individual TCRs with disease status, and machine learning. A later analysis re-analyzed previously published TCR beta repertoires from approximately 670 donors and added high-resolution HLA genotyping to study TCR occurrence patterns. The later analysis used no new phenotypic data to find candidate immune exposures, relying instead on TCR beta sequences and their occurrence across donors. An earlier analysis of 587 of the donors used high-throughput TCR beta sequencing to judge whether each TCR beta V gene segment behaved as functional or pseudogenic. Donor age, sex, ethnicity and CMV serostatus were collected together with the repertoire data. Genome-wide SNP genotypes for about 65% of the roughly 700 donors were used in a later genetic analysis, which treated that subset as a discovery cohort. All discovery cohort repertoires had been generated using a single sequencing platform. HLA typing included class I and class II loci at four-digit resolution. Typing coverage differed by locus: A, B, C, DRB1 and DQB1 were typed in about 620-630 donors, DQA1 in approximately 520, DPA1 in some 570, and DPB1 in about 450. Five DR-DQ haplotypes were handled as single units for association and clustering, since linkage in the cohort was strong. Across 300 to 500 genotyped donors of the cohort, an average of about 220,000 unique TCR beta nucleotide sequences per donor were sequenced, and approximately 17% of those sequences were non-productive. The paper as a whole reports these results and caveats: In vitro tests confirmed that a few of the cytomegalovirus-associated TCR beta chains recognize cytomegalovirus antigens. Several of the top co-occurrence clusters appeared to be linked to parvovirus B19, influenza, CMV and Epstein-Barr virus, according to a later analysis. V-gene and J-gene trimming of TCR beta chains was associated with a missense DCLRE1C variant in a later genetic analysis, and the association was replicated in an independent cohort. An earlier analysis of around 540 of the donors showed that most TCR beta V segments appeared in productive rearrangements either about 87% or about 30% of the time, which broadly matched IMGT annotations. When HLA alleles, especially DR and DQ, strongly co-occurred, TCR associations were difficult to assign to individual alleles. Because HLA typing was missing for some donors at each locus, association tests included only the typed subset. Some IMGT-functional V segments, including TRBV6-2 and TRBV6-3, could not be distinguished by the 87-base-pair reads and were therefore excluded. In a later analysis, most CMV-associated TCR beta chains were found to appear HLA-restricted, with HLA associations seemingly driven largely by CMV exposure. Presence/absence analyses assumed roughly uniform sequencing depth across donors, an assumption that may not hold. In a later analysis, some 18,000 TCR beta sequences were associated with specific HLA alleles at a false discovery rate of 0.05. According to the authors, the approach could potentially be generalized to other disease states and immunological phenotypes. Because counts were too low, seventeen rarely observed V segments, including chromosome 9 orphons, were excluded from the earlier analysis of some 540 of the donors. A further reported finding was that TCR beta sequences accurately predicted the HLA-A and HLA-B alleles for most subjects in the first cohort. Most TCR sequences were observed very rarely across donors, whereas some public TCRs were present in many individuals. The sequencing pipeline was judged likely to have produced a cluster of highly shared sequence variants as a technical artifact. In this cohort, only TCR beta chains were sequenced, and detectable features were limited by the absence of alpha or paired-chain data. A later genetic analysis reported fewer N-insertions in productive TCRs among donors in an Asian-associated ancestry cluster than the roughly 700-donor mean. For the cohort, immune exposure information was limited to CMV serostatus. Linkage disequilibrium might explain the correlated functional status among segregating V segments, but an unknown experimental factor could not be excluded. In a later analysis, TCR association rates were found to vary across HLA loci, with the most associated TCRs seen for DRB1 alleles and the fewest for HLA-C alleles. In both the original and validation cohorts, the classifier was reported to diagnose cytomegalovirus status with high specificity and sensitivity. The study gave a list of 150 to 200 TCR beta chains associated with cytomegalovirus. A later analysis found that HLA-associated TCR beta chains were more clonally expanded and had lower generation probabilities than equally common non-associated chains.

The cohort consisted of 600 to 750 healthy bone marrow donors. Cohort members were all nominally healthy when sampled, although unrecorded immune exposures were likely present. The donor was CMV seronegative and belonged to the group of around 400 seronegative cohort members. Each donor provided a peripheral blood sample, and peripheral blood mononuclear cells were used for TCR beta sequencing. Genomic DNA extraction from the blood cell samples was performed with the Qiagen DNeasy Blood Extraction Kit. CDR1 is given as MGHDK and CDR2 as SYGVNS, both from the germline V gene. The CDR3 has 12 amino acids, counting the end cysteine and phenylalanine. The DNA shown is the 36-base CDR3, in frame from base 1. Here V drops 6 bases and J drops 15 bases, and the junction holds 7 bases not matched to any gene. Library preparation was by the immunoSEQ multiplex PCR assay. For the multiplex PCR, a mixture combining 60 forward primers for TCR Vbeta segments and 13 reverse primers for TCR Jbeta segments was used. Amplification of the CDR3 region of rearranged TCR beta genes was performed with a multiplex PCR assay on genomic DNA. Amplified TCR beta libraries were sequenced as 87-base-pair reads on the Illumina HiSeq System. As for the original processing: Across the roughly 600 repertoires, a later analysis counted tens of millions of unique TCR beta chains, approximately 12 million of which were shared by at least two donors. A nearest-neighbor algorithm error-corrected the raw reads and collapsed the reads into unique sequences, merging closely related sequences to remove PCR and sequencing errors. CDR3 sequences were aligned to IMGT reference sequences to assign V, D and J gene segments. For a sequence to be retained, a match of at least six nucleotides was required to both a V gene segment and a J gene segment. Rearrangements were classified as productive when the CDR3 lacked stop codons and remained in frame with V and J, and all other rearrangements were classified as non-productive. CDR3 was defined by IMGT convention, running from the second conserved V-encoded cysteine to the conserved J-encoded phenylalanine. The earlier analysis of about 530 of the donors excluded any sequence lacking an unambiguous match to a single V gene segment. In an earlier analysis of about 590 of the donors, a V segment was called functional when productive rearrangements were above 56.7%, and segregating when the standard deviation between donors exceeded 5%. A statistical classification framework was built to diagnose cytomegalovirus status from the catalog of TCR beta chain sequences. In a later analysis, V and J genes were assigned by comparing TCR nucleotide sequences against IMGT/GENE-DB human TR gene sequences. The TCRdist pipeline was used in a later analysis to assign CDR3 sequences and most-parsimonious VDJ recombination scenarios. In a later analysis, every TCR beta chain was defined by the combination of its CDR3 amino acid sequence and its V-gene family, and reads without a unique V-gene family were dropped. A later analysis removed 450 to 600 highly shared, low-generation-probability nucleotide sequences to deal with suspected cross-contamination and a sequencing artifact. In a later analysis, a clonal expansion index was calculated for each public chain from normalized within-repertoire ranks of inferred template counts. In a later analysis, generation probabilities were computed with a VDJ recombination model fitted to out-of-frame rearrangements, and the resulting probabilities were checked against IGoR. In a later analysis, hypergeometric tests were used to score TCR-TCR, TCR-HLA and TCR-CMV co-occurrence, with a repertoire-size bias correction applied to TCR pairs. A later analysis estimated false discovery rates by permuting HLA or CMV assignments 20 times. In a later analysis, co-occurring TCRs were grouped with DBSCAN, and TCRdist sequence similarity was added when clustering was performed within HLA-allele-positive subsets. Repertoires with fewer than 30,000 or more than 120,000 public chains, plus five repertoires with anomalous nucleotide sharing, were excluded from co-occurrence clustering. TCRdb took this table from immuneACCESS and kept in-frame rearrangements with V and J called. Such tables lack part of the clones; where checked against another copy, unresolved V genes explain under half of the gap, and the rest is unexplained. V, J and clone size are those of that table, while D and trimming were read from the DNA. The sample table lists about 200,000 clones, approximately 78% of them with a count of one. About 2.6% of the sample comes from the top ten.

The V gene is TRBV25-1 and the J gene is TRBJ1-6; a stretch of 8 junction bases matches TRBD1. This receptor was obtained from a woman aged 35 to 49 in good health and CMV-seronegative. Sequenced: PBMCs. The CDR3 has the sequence CASRTGTGGLHF. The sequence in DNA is TGTGCCAGCAGAACTGGGACAGGAGGCCTCCACTTT.